This entry features one TCR beta chain sequence. The antigen remains unidentified. The source of the sample is a study of T cells in narcolepsy. Turning to the study itself: Enrolled donors included narcolepsy type 1 or type 2 patients and healthy controls.

Broader study findings: Healthy controls reportedly lacked the autoreactive clonotypes serially found in patients' blood. In some patient and control memory CD4+ samples, autoreactive clones were absent. Autoreactive HCRT-specific and TRIB2-specific clonotypes were marked in same-patient CSF-versus-blood CD4+ comparisons.

The method was immunoSEQ multiplex PCR; TCRdb's version includes in-frame clones alone and lacks a portion of them. Seen here are roughly 23,000 clones, 70% to 90% observed once, and the top ten hold approximately 3.9%. This CDR3 comprises 14 residues. With V trimmed by 4 bases and J by 4 bases, 4 bases remained unmatched. Germline lookup yields CDR1 SGHNT and CDR2 YYREEE (reference sequence). Sequencing input: memory (CD45RA-) CD4+ T cells from blood. This receptor was obtained from a human donor in good health. The chain is built from TRBV5-4 and TRBJ2-3, with TRBD1 matching 9 bases. CDR3 coding DNA: TGTGCCAGCAGCCTACAGGGGGCTCCAGATACGCAGTATTTT. Its protein product is CASSLQGAPDTQYF.